This note documents a single TCR beta chain sequence. Authors' analysis steps: Using reference gene primer amplification, nucleated cell counts were estimated. Only in-frame clones appear in the TCRdb table, and some are missing; sequencing was by immunoSEQ multiplex PCR. V, J and clone size are those of that table, while D and trimming were read from the DNA. The sample yields 170,000 or so clones, roughly 80% seen once. This sample is drawn from a study of blood T cell repertoires in COVID-19. The sample consisted of peripheral blood. The receptor comes from a human donor in a cohort sampled during active COVID-19.

CDR3 amino acids: CASSLAGPSYNEQFF. CDR3 nucleotides: TGTGCCAGCAGCCTAGCGGGACCCTCCTACAATGAGCAGTTCTTC. The rearrangement links TRBV25-1 to TRBJ2-1; 9 bases are a match to TRBD2. This CDR3 is 15 amino acids long. The germline V gene encodes CDR1 MGHDK and CDR2 SYGVNS. After removal of 6 bases from V and 0 bases from J, the junction contained 3 bases not matched to a gene.